The rows below give T cell receptor beta chains drawn from one sample of a study of molecular identifiers for immune sequencing clone quantification. MiXCR, applied by TCRdb to the PCR reads, yields one record per CDR3 protein. This sample has just over 95,000 distinct CDR3 sequences, with 24% found just once. Sequencing was performed on naive CD8+ T cells from blood, with Jurkat cell RNA spiked in. These receptors all stem from a human donor in good health. Some libraries in this study had Jurkat cell RNA spiked in. CDR3s include the opening cysteine and the closing phenylalanine or tryptophan. Fields, in order: J gene, D gene, clone size, V gene, CDR3 DNA, CDR3 protein. The D gene is left open where the match is weak. For some rows the clone size is stated as once, few or many, or as a class when expanded; others skip it.

j_call: TRBJ2-2
d_call: -
clone_size: -
v_call: TRBV27
cdr3_nt: TGTGCCAGCAGTGACAACACCGGGGAGCTGTTTTTT
cdr3_aa: CASSDNTGELFF

j_call: TRBJ2-2
d_call: -
clone_size: many
v_call: TRBV3-1
cdr3_nt: TGTGCCAGCACGGGGAGCACCGGGGAGCTGTTTTTT
cdr3_aa: CASTGSTGELFF

j_call: TRBJ2-7
d_call: -
clone_size: many
v_call: TRBV11-2
cdr3_nt: TGTGCCAGCAGCCATTACCGGGACCAGCATTACGAGCAGTACTTC
cdr3_aa: CASSHYRDQHYEQYF

j_call: TRBJ2-3
d_call: -
clone_size: many
v_call: TRBV18
cdr3_nt: TGTGCCAGCTCACCACCGGGAAAGAGGACAGATACGCAGTATTTT
cdr3_aa: CASSPPGKRTDTQYF

j_call: TRBJ1-5
d_call: -
clone_size: few
v_call: TRBV6-2/TRBV6-3
cdr3_nt: TGTGCCAGCAGAGGCCCCTCAGAACAGCGCCAAGTCCTTTACAGCAATCAGCCCCAGCATTTT
cdr3_aa: CASRGPSEQRQVLYSNQPQHF

j_call: TRBJ2-2
d_call: TRBD1
clone_size: -
v_call: TRBV24-1
cdr3_nt: TGTGCCACCAGTGGGGTCGGGACAGCGAAGAGCGGGGAGCTGTTTTTT
cdr3_aa: CATSGVGTAKSGELFF

j_call: TRBJ1-1
d_call: -
clone_size: many
v_call: TRBV7-9
cdr3_nt: TGTGCCCCCGAACCCGAAAGAGGATGGGACACTGAAGCTTTCTTT
cdr3_aa: CAPEPERGWDTEAFF

j_call: TRBJ1-2
d_call: -
clone_size: few
v_call: TRBV4-1
cdr3_nt: TGCGCCAGCAGCCAGCAAGAAACAGGGTTTGGCTATGGCTACACCTTC
cdr3_aa: CASSQQETGFGYGYTF

j_call: TRBJ2-7
d_call: -
clone_size: many
v_call: TRBV5-4
cdr3_nt: TGTGCCAGCAGCCCGACCCCGGGGACCCAGCGCTACGAGCAGTACTTC
cdr3_aa: CASSPTPGTQRYEQYF

j_call: TRBJ2-1
d_call: -
clone_size: few
v_call: TRBV7-9
cdr3_nt: TGTGCCAGCAGCTTAGTTTTGAACTACAATGAGCAGTTCTTC
cdr3_aa: CASSLVLNYNEQFF

j_call: TRBJ1-5
d_call: -
clone_size: many
v_call: TRBV19
cdr3_nt: TGTGCCAGTAGTATAGATCAAGACCTGACCCAGCATTTT
cdr3_aa: CASSIDQDLTQHF

j_call: TRBJ2-5
d_call: TRBD2
clone_size: many
v_call: TRBV29-1
cdr3_nt: TGCAGCGTTGCTCGCGTCCCTAGCGGGGTAGAGACCCAGTACTTC
cdr3_aa: CSVARVPSGVETQYF

j_call: TRBJ2-1
d_call: -
clone_size: many
v_call: TRBV5-6
cdr3_nt: TGTGCCAGCAGCTTGTTACGCGAGACACCTTACAATGAGCAGTTCTTC
cdr3_aa: CASSLLRETPYNEQFF

j_call: TRBJ1-1
d_call: -
clone_size: many
v_call: TRBV5-6
cdr3_nt: TGTGCCAGCAGCTTGTCGTCAGCCTCGGCGGGAGCTTTCTTT
cdr3_aa: CASSLSSASAGAFF

j_call: TRBJ2-6
d_call: TRBD1
clone_size: many
v_call: TRBV28
cdr3_nt: TGTGCCAGCAGTTCCAGGACAGGGTTAGTGCCATCACCTGGGGCCAACGTCCTGACTTTC
cdr3_aa: CASSSRTGLVPSPGANVLTF

j_call: TRBJ2-4
d_call: TRBD2
clone_size: -
v_call: TRBV12-3/TRBV12-4
cdr3_nt: TGTGCCAGCACGGGCCCGATTAGCGGGATGGGACTAGCCAAAAACATACAGTACTTC
cdr3_aa: CASTGPISGMGLAKNIQYF

j_call: TRBJ2-7
d_call: -
clone_size: -
v_call: TRBV5-3
cdr3_nt: TGTGCCAGCAGCTTAGGTGTCGGGCCAATTAACCTCTACGAGCAGTACTTC
cdr3_aa: CASSLGVGPINLYEQYF

j_call: TRBJ2-5
d_call: TRBD2
clone_size: many
v_call: TRBV20-1
cdr3_nt: TGCAGTGCTACCATGGGGACTAGCGGTGCTCAAGAGACCCAGTACTTC
cdr3_aa: CSATMGTSGAQETQYF

j_call: TRBJ2-7
d_call: -
clone_size: -
v_call: TRBV9
cdr3_nt: TGTGCCAGCAGCGTAGATCAAGGATACGAGCAGTACTTC
cdr3_aa: CASSVDQGYEQYF

j_call: TRBJ2-7
d_call: -
clone_size: many
v_call: TRBV11-2
cdr3_nt: TGTGCCAGCAGCTTAGAGGCAGGGTTATGGTACGAGCAGTACTTC
cdr3_aa: CASSLEAGLWYEQYF

j_call: TRBJ2-3
d_call: -
clone_size: many
v_call: TRBV3-1
cdr3_nt: TGTGCCAGCAGCCAAGGACAACCCACAGATACGCAGTATTTT
cdr3_aa: CASSQGQPTDTQYF

j_call: TRBJ2-5
d_call: TRBD1
clone_size: -
v_call: TRBV4-1
cdr3_nt: TGCGCCAGCGGGGACAGGGGGTCCGAGACCCAGTACTTC
cdr3_aa: CASGDRGSETQYF

j_call: TRBJ2-7
d_call: -
clone_size: many
v_call: TRBV27
cdr3_nt: TGTGCCAGCAGTTTAGGACGGGGTTGGTACGAGCAGTACTTC
cdr3_aa: CASSLGRGWYEQYF

j_call: TRBJ2-7
d_call: TRBD2
clone_size: many
v_call: TRBV4-3
cdr3_nt: TGCGCCAGCAGCCAAGATACTAGCGGACCCTACGAGCAGTACTTC
cdr3_aa: CASSQDTSGPYEQYF

j_call: TRBJ2-7
d_call: TRBD1
clone_size: many
v_call: TRBV2
cdr3_nt: TGTGCCAGCAGTACCCGGACAGGGGTCAGCTACGAGCAGTACTTC
cdr3_aa: CASSTRTGVSYEQYF

j_call: TRBJ2-1
d_call: TRBD1
clone_size: -
v_call: TRBV7-9
cdr3_nt: TGTGCCAGTAGCCCGCGACAGGGGACCTACAATGAGCAGTTCTTC
cdr3_aa: CASSPRQGTYNEQFF

j_call: TRBJ2-7
d_call: -
clone_size: many
v_call: TRBV7-9
cdr3_nt: TGTGCCAGCCAGATCGGGTACGAGCAGTACTTC
cdr3_aa: CASQIGYEQYF

j_call: TRBJ1-1
d_call: -
clone_size: -
v_call: TRBV4-2
cdr3_nt: TGTGTCAGCAGCCAAGCACTGAGTATAAACACTGAAGCTTTCTTT
cdr3_aa: CVSSQALSINTEAFF

j_call: TRBJ2-7
d_call: TRBD2
clone_size: few
v_call: TRBV7-9
cdr3_nt: TGTGCCAGCAGCTTAGCGCTCGGTAGCGGGGAGCGCTCCTACGAGCAGTACTTC
cdr3_aa: CASSLALGSGERSYEQYF

j_call: TRBJ2-3
d_call: TRBD2
clone_size: many
v_call: TRBV28
cdr3_nt: TGTGCCAGCAGTTTTTTAGCGGGGAGTACCACAGATACGCAGTATTTT
cdr3_aa: CASSFLAGSTTDTQYF

j_call: TRBJ1-5
d_call: TRBD1
clone_size: many
v_call: TRBV18
cdr3_nt: TGTGCCAGCTCACCACCCTCGGACAGGGGGCAATTTGGACAGCCCCAGCATTTT
cdr3_aa: CASSPPSDRGQFGQPQHF

j_call: TRBJ2-7
d_call: TRBD1
clone_size: -
v_call: TRBV20-1
cdr3_nt: TGCAGTGCCAGAGATCTCCAGGACAGGGGGCCGCACGAGCAGTACTTC
cdr3_aa: CSARDLQDRGPHEQYF

j_call: TRBJ2-7
d_call: -
clone_size: many
v_call: TRBV11-2
cdr3_nt: TGTGCCAGCAGCTCGAGGGACGGCATATTCAATTACGAGCAGTACTTC
cdr3_aa: CASSSRDGIFNYEQYF

j_call: TRBJ2-7
d_call: -
clone_size: many
v_call: TRBV2
cdr3_nt: TGTGCCAGTACCGACAGCCTGTCCTACGAGCAGTACTTC
cdr3_aa: CASTDSLSYEQYF

j_call: TRBJ1-1
d_call: TRBD1
clone_size: many
v_call: TRBV7-9
cdr3_nt: TGTGCCAGCAGCCCCGGACAGGGAAGGAACACTGAAGCTTTCTTT
cdr3_aa: CASSPGQGRNTEAFF

j_call: TRBJ2-2
d_call: TRBD2
clone_size: many
v_call: TRBV3-1
cdr3_nt: TGTGCCAGCAGCCAAGATCGGCTAGCGGTCGGCACCGGGGAGCTGTTTTTT
cdr3_aa: CASSQDRLAVGTGELFF

j_call: TRBJ2-7
d_call: TRBD1
clone_size: many
v_call: TRBV6-8
cdr3_nt: TGTGCCAGCAGTTTTCTGGACAGGGAGCTCCAGTACGAGCAGTACTTC
cdr3_aa: CASSFLDRELQYEQYF

j_call: TRBJ2-7
d_call: TRBD2
clone_size: few
v_call: TRBV4-3
cdr3_nt: TGCGCCAGCAGCCAGGGGACTAGCGGGGGGTATTACGAGCAGTACTTC
cdr3_aa: CASSQGTSGGYYEQYF

j_call: TRBJ2-1
d_call: -
clone_size: -
v_call: TRBV11-3
cdr3_nt: TGTGCCAGCAGCTCAACCAGGGGCGGATACAATGAGCAGTTCTTC
cdr3_aa: CASSSTRGGYNEQFF

j_call: TRBJ2-7
d_call: -
clone_size: many
v_call: TRBV4-2
cdr3_nt: TGTGCCAGCAGCCAAGATGCCTACGAGCAGTACTTC
cdr3_aa: CASSQDAYEQYF

j_call: TRBJ2-3
d_call: TRBD2
clone_size: few
v_call: TRBV6-1
cdr3_nt: TGTGCCACCCACTCCTTAGCGGGAGGGCTGACAGATACGCAATATTTT
cdr3_aa: CATHSLAGGLTDTQYF

j_call: TRBJ2-7
d_call: TRBD2
clone_size: many
v_call: TRBV29-1
cdr3_nt: TGCAGCGCCAAACTAGCGGGAGACTTGTACGAGCAGTACTTC
cdr3_aa: CSAKLAGDLYEQYF

j_call: TRBJ2-5
d_call: -
clone_size: -
v_call: TRBV6-1
cdr3_nt: TGTGCCAGCAGTGCGCCACCCGGGATAAACATCGGAGGGACCCAGTACTTC
cdr3_aa: CASSAPPGINIGGTQYF

j_call: TRBJ2-6
d_call: -
clone_size: many
v_call: TRBV12-5
cdr3_nt: TGTGCTAGTGGTCGGCCCGTTGGAGCGTCTGGGGCCAACGTCCTGACTTTC
cdr3_aa: CASGRPVGASGANVLTF

j_call: TRBJ2-5
d_call: TRBD2
clone_size: -
v_call: TRBV7-9
cdr3_nt: TGTGCCAGCAGTCATAATGTAGCGGGGGTGGAGACCCAGTACTTC
cdr3_aa: CASSHNVAGVETQYF

j_call: TRBJ2-3
d_call: -
clone_size: many
v_call: TRBV29-1
cdr3_nt: TGCAGCCACCTAGCTTTCACACACACAGATACGCAGTATTTT
cdr3_aa: CSHLAFTHTDTQYF

j_call: TRBJ2-7
d_call: TRBD1
clone_size: few
v_call: TRBV4-1
cdr3_nt: TGCGCCAGCAGCCAAGACTACGTGTCGGGACAGGGGTTCCACGAGCAGTACTTC
cdr3_aa: CASSQDYVSGQGFHEQYF

j_call: TRBJ1-1
d_call: TRBD1
clone_size: many
v_call: TRBV30
cdr3_nt: TGTGCCTGGTCCACAGGGGGTGACACTGAAGCTTTCTTT
cdr3_aa: CAWSTGGDTEAFF

j_call: TRBJ2-7
d_call: -
clone_size: many
v_call: TRBV4-3
cdr3_nt: TGCGCCAGCAGCCAAGACTCGCGCAGATCCTACGAGCAGTACTTC
cdr3_aa: CASSQDSRRSYEQYF

j_call: TRBJ2-2
d_call: TRBD1
clone_size: few
v_call: TRBV5-1
cdr3_nt: TGCGCCAGCAGCTTGCGACAGGGGCCCGGGGAGCTGTTTTTT
cdr3_aa: CASSLRQGPGELFF

j_call: TRBJ2-3
d_call: TRBD1
clone_size: many
v_call: TRBV12-3/TRBV12-4
cdr3_nt: TGTGCCAGCACCCCGGGACAGGACACAGATACGCAGTATTTT
cdr3_aa: CASTPGQDTDTQYF

j_call: TRBJ2-1
d_call: TRBD2
clone_size: many
v_call: TRBV4-3
cdr3_nt: TGCGCCAGCAGCCAGGAGAAACTAGCGGGAGCGTCAGATGAGCAGTTCTTC
cdr3_aa: CASSQEKLAGASDEQFF

j_call: TRBJ1-1
d_call: -
clone_size: -
v_call: TRBV6-5
cdr3_nt: TGTGCCAGCAGTTACGATCCCGGTCCGGGGGACACTGAAGCTTTCTTT
cdr3_aa: CASSYDPGPGDTEAFF

j_call: TRBJ2-7
d_call: TRBD2
clone_size: many
v_call: TRBV7-2
cdr3_nt: TGTGCCAGCAGCAACCCCCTAGCGGGTGAGCAGTACTTC
cdr3_aa: CASSNPLAGEQYF

j_call: TRBJ1-6
d_call: -
clone_size: -
v_call: TRBV28
cdr3_nt: TGTGCCAGCACCCCGGGACGGCAGAATTCACCCCTCCACTTT
cdr3_aa: CASTPGRQNSPLHF

j_call: TRBJ1-1
d_call: -
clone_size: many
v_call: TRBV29-1
cdr3_nt: TGCAGCGTTGAAGAGGGGGCCAACACTGAAGCTTTCTTT
cdr3_aa: CSVEEGANTEAFF

j_call: TRBJ1-1
d_call: TRBD1
clone_size: many
v_call: TRBV7-6
cdr3_nt: TGTGCCAGCAGCTCCATCTTTGGACAGGGAGATACTGAAGCTTTCTTT
cdr3_aa: CASSSIFGQGDTEAFF

j_call: TRBJ2-1
d_call: -
clone_size: -
v_call: TRBV4-3
cdr3_nt: TGCGCCAGCAGCCAAGAAGCGGACCACCGCCACAATGAGCAGTTCTTC
cdr3_aa: CASSQEADHRHNEQFF